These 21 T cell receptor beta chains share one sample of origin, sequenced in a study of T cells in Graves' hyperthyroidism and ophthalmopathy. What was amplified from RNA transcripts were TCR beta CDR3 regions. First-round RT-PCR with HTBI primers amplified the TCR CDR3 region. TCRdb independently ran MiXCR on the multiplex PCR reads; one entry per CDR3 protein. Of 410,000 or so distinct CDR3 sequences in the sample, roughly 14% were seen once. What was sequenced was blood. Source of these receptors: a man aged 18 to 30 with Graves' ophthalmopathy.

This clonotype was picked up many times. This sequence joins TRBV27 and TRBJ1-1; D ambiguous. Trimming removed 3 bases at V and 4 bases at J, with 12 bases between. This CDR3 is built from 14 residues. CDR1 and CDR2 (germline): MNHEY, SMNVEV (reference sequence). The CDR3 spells CASSFNRGSTEAFF. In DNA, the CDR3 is TGTGCCAGCAGTTTTAATCGAGGGAGCACTGAAGCTTTCTTT.

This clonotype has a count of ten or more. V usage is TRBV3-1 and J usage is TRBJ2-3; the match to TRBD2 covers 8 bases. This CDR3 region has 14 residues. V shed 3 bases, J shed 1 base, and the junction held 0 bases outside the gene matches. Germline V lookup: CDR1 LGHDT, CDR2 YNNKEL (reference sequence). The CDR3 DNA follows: TGTGCCAGCAGCCATAGCGGGGGCACAGATACGCAGTATTTT. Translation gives CASSHSGGTDTQYF.

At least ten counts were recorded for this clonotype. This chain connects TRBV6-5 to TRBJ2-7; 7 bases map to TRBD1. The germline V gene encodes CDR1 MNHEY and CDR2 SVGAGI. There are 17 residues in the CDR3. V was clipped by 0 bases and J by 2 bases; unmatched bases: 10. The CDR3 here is CASSYSWAGGTTYEQYF. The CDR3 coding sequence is TGTGCCAGCAGTTACTCTTGGGCAGGGGGAACTACCTACGAGCAGTACTTC.

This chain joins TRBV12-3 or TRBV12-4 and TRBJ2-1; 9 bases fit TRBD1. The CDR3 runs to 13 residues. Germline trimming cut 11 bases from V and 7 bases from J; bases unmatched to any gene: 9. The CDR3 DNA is TGTGCCGGCCGGGACAGGGAGAGGAATGAGCAGTTCTTC. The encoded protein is CAGRDRERNEQFF.

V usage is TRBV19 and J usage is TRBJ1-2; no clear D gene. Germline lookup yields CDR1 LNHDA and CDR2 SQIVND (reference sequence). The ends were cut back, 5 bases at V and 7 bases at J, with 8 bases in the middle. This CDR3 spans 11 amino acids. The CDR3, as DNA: TGTGCCAGTAGTCCCGATGTTGGCTACACCTTC. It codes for CASSPDVGYTF.

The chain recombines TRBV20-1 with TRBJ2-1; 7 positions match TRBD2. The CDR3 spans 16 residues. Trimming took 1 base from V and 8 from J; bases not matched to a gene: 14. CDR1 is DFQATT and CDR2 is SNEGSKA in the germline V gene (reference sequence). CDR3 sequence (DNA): TGCAGTGCTAGAGCCCCGGGACTATCTGCCTCCGATGAGCAGTTCTTC. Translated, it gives CSARAPGLSASDEQFF.

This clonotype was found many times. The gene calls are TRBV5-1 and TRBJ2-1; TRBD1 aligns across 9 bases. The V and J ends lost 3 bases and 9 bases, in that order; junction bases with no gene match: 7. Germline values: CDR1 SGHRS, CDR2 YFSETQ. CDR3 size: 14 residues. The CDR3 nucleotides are TGCGCCAGCAGCTGGACTACAGGGGGCGTTGAGCAGTTCTTC. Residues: CASSWTTGGVEQFF.

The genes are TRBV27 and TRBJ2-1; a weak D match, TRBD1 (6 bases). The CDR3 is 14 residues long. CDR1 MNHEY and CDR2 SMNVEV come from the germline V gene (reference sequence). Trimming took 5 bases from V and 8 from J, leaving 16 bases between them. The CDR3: CASSPHPRGHEQFF. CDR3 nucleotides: TGTGCCAGCAGTCCCCACCCCAGGGGTCATGAGCAGTTCTTC.

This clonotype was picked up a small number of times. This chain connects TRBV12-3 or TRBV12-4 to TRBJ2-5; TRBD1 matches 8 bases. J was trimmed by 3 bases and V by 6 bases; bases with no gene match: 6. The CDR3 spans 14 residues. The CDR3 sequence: CASRGQAPEETQYF. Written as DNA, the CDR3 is TGTGCCAGCAGGGGACAGGCACCTGAAGAGACCCAGTACTTC.

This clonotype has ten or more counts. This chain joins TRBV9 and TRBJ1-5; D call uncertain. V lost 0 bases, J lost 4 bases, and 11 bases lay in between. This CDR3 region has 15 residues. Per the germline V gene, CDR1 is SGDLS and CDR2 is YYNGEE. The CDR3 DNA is TGTGCCAGCAGCGTAGGCCGAGACCCTAATCAGCCCCAGCATTTT. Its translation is CASSVGRDPNQPQHF. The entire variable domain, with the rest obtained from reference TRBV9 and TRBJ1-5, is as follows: DSGVTQTPKHLITATGQRVTLRCSPRSGDLSVYWYQQSLDQGLQFLIQYYNGEERAKGNILERFSAQQFPDLHSELNLSSLELGDSALYFCASSVGRDPNQPQHFGDGTRLSIL.

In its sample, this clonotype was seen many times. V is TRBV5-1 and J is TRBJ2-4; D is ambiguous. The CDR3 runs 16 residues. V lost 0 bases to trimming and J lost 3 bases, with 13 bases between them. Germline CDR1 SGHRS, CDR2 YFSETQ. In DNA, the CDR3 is TGCGCCAGCAGCTTGGTTAGGAGACTCGGCAAAAACATTCAGTACTTC. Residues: CASSLVRRLGKNIQYF.

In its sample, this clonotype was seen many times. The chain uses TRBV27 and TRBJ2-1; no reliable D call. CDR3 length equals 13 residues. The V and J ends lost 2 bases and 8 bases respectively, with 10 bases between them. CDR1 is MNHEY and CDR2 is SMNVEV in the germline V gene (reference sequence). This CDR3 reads CASSLGMRHEQFF. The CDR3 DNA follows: TGTGCCAGCAGTTTAGGCATGAGGCATGAGCAGTTCTTC.

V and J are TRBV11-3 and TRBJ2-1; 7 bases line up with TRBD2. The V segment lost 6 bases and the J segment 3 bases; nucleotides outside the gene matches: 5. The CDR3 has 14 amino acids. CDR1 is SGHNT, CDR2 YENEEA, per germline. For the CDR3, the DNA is TGTGCCAGCAGTATGGGGGGGAGCTACAATGAGCAGTTCTTC. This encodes CASSMGGSYNEQFF.

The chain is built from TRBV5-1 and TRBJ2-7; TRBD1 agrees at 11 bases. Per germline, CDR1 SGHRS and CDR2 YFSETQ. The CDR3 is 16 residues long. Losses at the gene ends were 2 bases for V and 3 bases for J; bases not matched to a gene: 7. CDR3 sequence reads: CASSFFPGTGGYEQYF. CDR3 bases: TGCGCCAGCAGCTTCTTCCCCGGGACAGGGGGCTACGAGCAGTACTTC.

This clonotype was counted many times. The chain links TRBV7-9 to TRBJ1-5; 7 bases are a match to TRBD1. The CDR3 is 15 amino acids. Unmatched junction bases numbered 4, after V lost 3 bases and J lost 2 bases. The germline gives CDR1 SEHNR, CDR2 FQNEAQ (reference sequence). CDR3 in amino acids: CASSLTGYGNQPQHF. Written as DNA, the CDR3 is TGTGCCAGCAGCTTGACAGGGTATGGCAATCAGCCCCAGCATTTT.

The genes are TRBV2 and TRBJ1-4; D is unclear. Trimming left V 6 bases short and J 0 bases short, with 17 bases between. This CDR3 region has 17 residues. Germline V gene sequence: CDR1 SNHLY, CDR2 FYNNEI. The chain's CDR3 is CASSDPGILATNEKLFF. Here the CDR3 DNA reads TGTGCCAGCAGCGACCCCGGGATACTTGCAACTAATGAAAAACTGTTTTTT.

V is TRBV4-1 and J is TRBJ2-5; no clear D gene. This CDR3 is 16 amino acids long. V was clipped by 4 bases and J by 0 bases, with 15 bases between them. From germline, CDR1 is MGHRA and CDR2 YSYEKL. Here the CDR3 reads CASSLLTTLYQETQYF. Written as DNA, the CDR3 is TGCGCCAGCAGCCTCCTAACGACTCTGTACCAAGAGACCCAGTACTTC.

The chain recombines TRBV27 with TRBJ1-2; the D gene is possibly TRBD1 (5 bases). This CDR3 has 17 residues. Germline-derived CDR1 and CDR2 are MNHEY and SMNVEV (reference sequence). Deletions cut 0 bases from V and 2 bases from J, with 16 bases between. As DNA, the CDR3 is TGTGCCAGCAGTTTATCGGGGGGGTTCGGGGCCAACTATGGCTACACCTTC. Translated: CASSLSGGFGANYGYTF.

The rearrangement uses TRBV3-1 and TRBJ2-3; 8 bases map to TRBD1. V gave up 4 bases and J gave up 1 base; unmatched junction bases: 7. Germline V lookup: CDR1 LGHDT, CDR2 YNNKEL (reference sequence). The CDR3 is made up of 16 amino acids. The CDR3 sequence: CASSRIRGQGTDTQYF. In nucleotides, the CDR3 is TGTGCCAGCAGCCGGATCAGGGGGCAAGGCACAGATACGCAGTATTTT.

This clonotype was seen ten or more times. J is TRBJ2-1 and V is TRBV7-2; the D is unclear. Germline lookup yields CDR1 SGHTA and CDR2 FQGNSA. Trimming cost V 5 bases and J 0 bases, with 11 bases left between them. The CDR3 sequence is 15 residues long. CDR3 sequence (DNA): TGTGCCAGCAGCCTCAATCTAGGCTCCTACAATGAGCAGTTCTTC. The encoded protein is CASSLNLGSYNEQFF.

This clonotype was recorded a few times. The CDR3 spells CASSGLANTGELFF. DNA for the CDR3: TGTGCCAGTAGTGGACTAGCGAACACCGGGGAGCTGTTTTTT. The chain combines TRBV19 with TRBJ2-2; 7 bases match TRBD2. This CDR3 has 14 residues. The V gene's germline CDR1 is LNHDA and CDR2 SQIVND (reference sequence). V shed 5 bases, J shed 0 bases, and the junction held 0 bases outside the gene matches. Combining the CDR3 with reference TRBV19 and TRBJ2-2 gives the whole variable domain DGGITQSPKYLFRKEGQNVTLSCEQNLNHDAMYWYRQDPGQGLRLIYYSQIVNDFQKGDIAEGYSVSREKKESFPLTVTSAQKNPTAFYLCASSGLANTGELFFGEGSRLTVL.